This TCR beta chain was profiled in a study of T cells after yellow fever vaccination. Study findings and constraints: Subsequent booster samples again held most clones from primary vaccination (96% CD4, just under 90% CD8).

The sample holds many counts of this clonotype. Its antigen remains unidentified. TCRdb reprocessed the 5' RACE reads via MiXCR and lists one record per CDR3 protein. The table lists some 200,000 distinct CDR3 sequences, approximately 3.3% of them singletons. This CDR3 contains 13 residues. The germline CDR1 and CDR2 sequences are LGHDT and YNNKEL (reference sequence). The V and J ends lost 6 bases and 5 bases, in that order; junction bases with no gene match: 2. The chain couples TRBV3-1 to TRBJ2-5; 11 nucleotides match TRBD2. The clonotype was recovered from a man between 18 and 35 years old who received the YFV17D yellow fever vaccine. The source was CD4+ T cells sorted from PBMCs, collected 10 days after the yellow fever booster vaccination. CDR3: CASRLAGAETQYF. The CDR3 nucleotides are TGTGCCAGCAGACTAGCGGGGGCGGAGACCCAGTACTTC.